Shown below are 31 T cell receptor beta chains from a single sample sequenced in a study of cytomegalovirus exposure and HLA in healthy donors. The table came from immunoSEQ multiplex PCR; TCRdb's copy has only in-frame clones and leaves some out. The data hold about 120,000 clones, with roughly 88% observed a single time. The specimen sequenced was PBMCs. The receptors derive from a woman in her late teens or twenties in good health and CMV-seropositive.

The chain joins TRBV28 to TRBJ1-1, with 8 positions matching TRBD1. The CDR3 is made up of 14 amino acids. Germline V gives CDR1 MDHEN, CDR2 SYDVKM. After removal of 3 bases from V and 2 bases from J, the junction contained 2 bases not matched to a gene. The CDR3 spells CASSLTGANTEAFF. In nucleotides, the CDR3 is TGTGCCAGCAGTTTGACAGGGGCCAACACTGAAGCTTTCTTT.

The genes are TRBV7-3 and TRBJ2-1; 10 bases align to TRBD1. The CDR3 runs to 14 residues. With 5 bases clipped from V and 7 bases from J, the junction kept 5 bases outside the gene matches. The germline V gene has CDR1 SGHTA and CDR2 FQGTGA. This CDR3 is CASSLDRGRNEQFF. The CDR3 DNA is TGTGCCAGCAGCCTTGACAGGGGGCGGAATGAGCAGTTCTTC.

This clone showed up many times. The chain employs TRBV9 and TRBJ1-2; 7 nucleotides line up with TRBD1. The germline gives CDR1 SGDLS, CDR2 YYNGEE. The CDR3 contains 15 residues. V dropped 0 bases and J dropped 3; count of bases not matched to a gene: 5. CDR3 region: CASSVENRGDYGYTF. For the CDR3, the DNA is TGTGCCAGCAGCGTAGAAAACAGGGGCGACTATGGCTACACCTTC.

V gene TRBV2 combines with J gene TRBJ2-2; 8 bases line up with TRBD2. Germline CDR1 and CDR2: SNHLY and FYNNEI. This CDR3 is built from 15 residues. With 6 bases clipped from V and 4 bases from J, the junction kept 7 bases outside the gene matches. The DNA for the CDR3 is TGTGCCAGCAGGTTAGCGGGGCCTCTCACCGGGGAGCTGTTTTTT. Translating it yields CASRLAGPLTGELFF.

This rearrangement joins TRBV10-1 to TRBJ2-3, with 7 positions matching TRBD1. With V trimmed by 5 bases and J by 6 bases, 8 bases remained unmatched. Per germline, CDR1 WNHNN and CDR2 SYGVQD (reference sequence). The CDR3 has 14 residues. The CDR3 DNA reads as TGCGCCAGCAGTTTCGACAGGGTCTCGGATACGCAGTATTTT. Translated, it gives CASSFDRVSDTQYF.

The chain is built from TRBV4-2 and TRBJ2-1, with 8 bases that match TRBD2. CDR3 length: 16 amino acids. CDR1 and CDR2 (germline): LGHNA, YNFKEQ. J gave up 4 bases and V 0 bases, and 5 bases lay outside the gene matches. CDR3 residues: CASSQDFSGGYNEQFF. The CDR3 region has the DNA TGTGCCAGCAGCCAAGATTTTTCGGGGGGGTACAATGAGCAGTTCTTC.

This clone is a singleton in its sample. J is TRBJ2-2 and V is TRBV5-6; a possible D gene is TRBD1 (6 bases). Germline-derived CDR1 and CDR2 are SGHDT and YYEEEE. Deletions cut 4 bases from V and 8 bases from J, with 6 bases between. CDR3 length: 11 amino acids. The CDR3: CASSDRGELFF. CDR3 DNA sequence: TGTGCCAGCAGCGACAGGGGGGAGCTGTTTTTT.

V usage is TRBV5-4 and J usage is TRBJ2-1; 11 bases align to TRBD1. J was trimmed by 9 bases and V by 4 bases; bases with no gene match: 6. The CDR3 sequence is 14 residues long. Germline V gives CDR1 SGHNT, CDR2 YYREEE (reference sequence). The CDR3 is CASSPGQGVGEQFF. DNA for the CDR3: TGTGCCAGCAGCCCGGGACAGGGGGTCGGTGAGCAGTTCTTC.

This chain joins TRBV5-6 and TRBJ1-5, with TRBD1 matching 7 bases. The CDR3 is 16 residues long. The germline V gene encodes CDR1 SGHDT and CDR2 YYEEEE. With V trimmed by 4 bases and J by 1 base, 8 bases remained unmatched. In DNA form, the CDR3 reads TGTGCCAGCAGCGCACAGGGGAAGGGGAGCAATCAGCCCCAGCATTTT. Translation: CASSAQGKGSNQPQHF.

The chain joins TRBV7-9 to TRBJ1-1, with D possibly matching TRBD1 (5 bases). Germline lookup yields CDR1 SEHNR and CDR2 FQNEAQ (reference sequence). The CDR3 covers 11 residues. V lost 5 bases and J 8 bases, leaving 9 bases between the germline ends. CDR3 residues: CASSADSEAFF. The CDR3 DNA follows: TGTGCCAGCAGCGCAGACAGCGAAGCTTTCTTT.

The CDR3 DNA sequence: TGTGCCAGCAGGCGCACAGGGGGCAAGGCAGATACGCAGTATTTT. Protein: CASRRTGGKADTQYF. The V call is TRBV6-5, the J call TRBJ2-3, with 9 bases matching TRBD1. The junction had 8 bases not matched to a gene; V was cut back by 6 bases and J by 4 bases. The germline gives CDR1 MNHEY, CDR2 SVGAGI. This CDR3 is built from 15 residues.

V gene TRBV5-4 combines with J gene TRBJ1-1; the D gene is possibly TRBD1 (6 bases). V dropped 4 bases and J dropped 1 base, with 17 bases sitting between them. The CDR3 contains 16 residues. Germline V gene sequence: CDR1 SGHNT, CDR2 YYREEE (reference sequence). The CDR3 spells CASSASPGTPNTEAFF. CDR3 DNA: TGTGCCAGCAGCGCTTCCCCCGGGACACCGAACACTGAAGCTTTCTTT. Based on the CDR3 plus reference TRBV5-4 and TRBJ1-1, the full variable domain is ETGVTQSPTHLIKTRGQQVTLRCSSQSGHNTVSWYQQALGQGPQFIFQYYREEENGRGNFPPRFSGLQFPNYSSELNVNALELDDSALYLCASSASPGTPNTEAFFGQGTRLTVV.

As regards this clone: The same CDR3 is also encoded by other DNA sequences in this sample. The chain has TRBV19 and TRBJ2-7; the match to TRBD2 covers 10 bases. The V gene end was trimmed by 5 bases and the J gene end by 0 bases; junction bases not matched to a gene: 4. The CDR3 spans 15 residues. Per germline, CDR1 LNHDA and CDR2 SQIVND (reference sequence). In DNA, the CDR3 is TGTGCCAGTAGTCCATCTAGCGGGGGCTCCTACGAGCAGTACTTC. It encodes CASSPSSGGSYEQYF.

The chain combines TRBV19 with TRBJ1-5; tentatively, D is TRBD1 (6 bases). The CDR3 loop spans 15 amino acids. Germline loops: CDR1 LNHDA, CDR2 SQIVND (reference sequence). The germline V and J ends were trimmed by 1 base and 9 bases, with 16 bases remaining between them. The CDR3: CASSIVDSPGGPQHF. CDR3 coding DNA: TGTGCCAGTAGTATAGTGGACAGCCCTGGCGGGCCCCAGCATTTT.

The chain is built from TRBV25-1 and TRBJ1-1; no firm D call. CDR1 and CDR2 (germline): MGHDK, SYGVNS. With 2 bases removed from V and 11 bases from J, the gap between germline ends came to 12 bases. This CDR3 region has 12 residues. As DNA, the CDR3 is TGTGCCAGCAGTGAACCAGACCGGAGGGCTTTCTTT. Amino acids: CASSEPDRRAFF.

This rearrangement joins TRBV29-1 to TRBJ2-1; 12 bases map to TRBD2. The CDR3 consists of 14 residues. After removal of 7 bases from V and 9 bases from J, the junction contained 10 bases not matched to a gene. Germline V gene data show CDR1 as SQVTM and CDR2 as ANQGSEA. In nucleotides, the CDR3 is TGCAGCGGATCCCTAGCGGGAGGGCCGAGTGAGCAGTTCTTC. Translated: CSGSLAGGPSEQFF.

Regarding this clone: Its ends do not fully match the called genes, so a read error is possible. The chain recombines TRBV10-3 with TRBJ2-7; 15 positions agree with TRBD2. From germline, CDR1 is ENHRY and CDR2 SYGVKD. The CDR3 is made up of 14 amino acids. The CDR3 bases are TGTGCCATCAGTGCTTCGCCGGGACTAGCGGGAGGAGGCTTC. This encodes CAISASPGLAGGGF.

The genes are TRBV30 and TRBJ2-2; TRBD1 is a possible D gene (5 bases). V lost 3 bases, J lost 3 bases, and 11 bases lay in between. Germline CDR1 and CDR2: GTSNPN and SVGIG (reference sequence). The CDR3 consists of 14 residues. CDR3 region: CAWRKQVDTGELFF. The CDR3 bases are TGTGCCTGGAGAAAACAGGTGGACACCGGGGAGCTGTTTTTT. The variable domain in full, with the rest retrieved from reference TRBV30 and TRBJ2-2, is SQTIHQWPATLVQPVGSPLSLECTVEGTSNPNLYWYRQAAGRGLQLLFYSVGIGQISSEVPQNLSASRPQDRQFILSSKKLLLSDSGFYLCAWRKQVDTGELFFGEGSRLTVL.

About this clone itself: Its ends do not fully match the called genes, so a read error is possible. The rearrangement joins TRBV6-1 to TRBJ1-2; D remains unclear. The CDR3 consists of 12 residues. Per the germline V gene, CDR1 is MNHNS and CDR2 is SASEGT. Written as DNA, the CDR3 is TGTGCCAGCAGTGAAGGGTTCAGAGAGGTATGCTTC. This gives the protein CASSEGFREVCF.

The rearrangement links TRBV11-3 to TRBJ1-1; D is perhaps TRBD1 (5 bases). The V and J ends lost 4 bases and 11 bases respectively, with 14 bases between them. The CDR3 covers 12 residues. CDR1 is SGHNT and CDR2 is YENEEA in the germline V gene. The CDR3 DNA is TGTGCCAGCAGCTCTCGGGAGGGGCCCGCTTTCTTT. Its translation is CASSSREGPAFF.

V and J are TRBV7-3 and TRBJ1-1; a possible D gene is TRBD1 (6 bases). The V gene's germline CDR1 is SGHTA and CDR2 FQGTGA. This CDR3 contains 16 residues. Trimming left V 5 bases short and J 0 bases short, with 16 bases between. CDR3 loop: CASSPYRVGMNTEAFF. DNA for the CDR3: TGTGCCAGCAGCCCCTACAGGGTGGGGATGAACACTGAAGCTTTCTTT.

This chain uses TRBV2 with TRBJ1-1; D is ambiguous. The CDR3 consists of 12 residues. Germline CDR1 and CDR2: SNHLY and FYNNEI. The ends were cut back, 8 bases at V and 7 bases at J, with 14 bases in the middle. The DNA of the CDR3 is TGTGCCAGCCGGGAGGCAGGCCGTGAAGCTTTCTTT. Translated, it gives CASREAGREAFF. Full variable domain (missing parts from reference TRBV2 and TRBJ1-1): EPEVTQTPSHQVTQMGQEVILRCVPISNHLYFYWYRQILGQKVEFLVSFYNNEISEKSEIFDDQFSVERPDGSNFTLKIRSTKLEDSAMYFCASREAGREAFFGQGTRLTVV.

The chain uses TRBV6-5 and TRBJ2-3; 7 bases are a match to TRBD1. Losses at the gene ends were 6 bases for V and 4 bases for J; bases not matched to a gene: 4. Germline V gives CDR1 MNHEY, CDR2 SVGAGI. This CDR3 spans 13 amino acids. The DNA of the CDR3 is TGTGCCAGCAGGCAAGGGGGCGCAGATACGCAGTATTTT. Protein sequence: CASRQGGADTQYF.

The chain is built from TRBV7-9 and TRBJ2-7; 14 bases align to TRBD2. CDR1 is SEHNR, CDR2 FQNEAQ, per germline (reference sequence). Trimming removed 8 bases from V and 5 bases from J; junction bases left unmatched: 8. CDR3 length equals 15 residues. CDR3 protein: CASGGTSGRVHEQYF. In nucleotides, the CDR3 is TGTGCCAGCGGGGGGACTAGCGGGAGAGTCCACGAGCAGTACTTC.

The chain joins TRBV29-1 to TRBJ2-7; D is perhaps TRBD1 (6 bases). Germline lookup yields CDR1 SQVTM and CDR2 ANQGSEA. The V gene lost 4 bases and the J gene lost 6 bases, with 13 bases spanning the gap. The CDR3 length is 12 residues. CDR3 amino acids: CSVAGNRVEQYF. CDR3 nucleotide sequence: TGCAGCGTTGCGGGGAACAGGGTCGAGCAGTACTTC.

This chain joins TRBV4-1 and TRBJ2-6; D unclear. The CDR3 runs 16 residues. Germline-derived CDR1 and CDR2 are MGHRA and YSYEKL. The V and J ends lost 3 bases and 4 bases respectively, with 13 bases between them. The CDR3 region is CASSHLVGDGANVLTF. The CDR3 DNA sequence: TGCGCCAGCAGCCATTTGGTGGGCGACGGGGCCAACGTCCTGACTTTC.

The J gene is TRBJ1-2, the V gene TRBV7-2; D perhaps matches TRBD1 (6 bases). CDR1 and CDR2 (germline): SGHTA, FQGNSA. Deletions cut 5 bases from V and 0 bases from J, with 16 bases between. This CDR3 region has 16 residues. CDR3 bases: TGTGCCAGCAGCATCTCTTCCGGGACATCTAACTATGGCTACACCTTC. Translated: CASSISSGTSNYGYTF. Full variable domain (remainder filled in from reference TRBV7-2 and TRBJ1-2): GAGVSQSPSNKVTEKGKDVELRCDPISGHTALYWYRQSLGQGLEFLIYFQGNSAPDKSGLPSDRFSAERTGGSVSTLTIQRTQQEDSAVYLCASSISSGTSNYGYTFGSGTRLTVV.

This chain uses TRBV11-1 with TRBJ1-1; D is undetermined. The length of the CDR3 is 14 residues. Germline V gene sequence: CDR1 SGHAT, CDR2 FQDESV (reference sequence). V lost 0 bases to trimming and J lost 1 base, with 6 bases between them. The CDR3 bases are TGTGCCAGCAGCTTAGCACAGCAGAACACTGAAGCTTTCTTT. This codes for CASSLAQQNTEAFF.

The rearrangement links TRBV10-3 to TRBJ1-4, with no clear D. Trimming pared 10 bases from V and 6 bases from J, leaving 9 bases between. Germline CDR1 is ENHRY and CDR2 is SYGVKD. The CDR3 runs 11 residues. The DNA for the CDR3 is TGTGCCACGGGAAGGGATGAAAAACTGTTTTTT. Encoded protein: CATGRDEKLFF.

This clone has just one count. J is TRBJ2-3 and V is TRBV11-3, with 11 bases lining up with TRBD2. The CDR3 has 16 residues. Per the germline V gene, CDR1 is SGHNT and CDR2 is YENEEA. V gave up 5 bases and J gave up 5 bases; unmatched junction bases: 9. The CDR3 DNA is TGTGCCAGCAGCACAGGACTAGCGGGTATGGGAGATACGCAGTATTTT. This codes for CASSTGLAGMGDTQYF.

As concerns this clone: Its ends do not fully match the called genes, so a read error is possible. The chain is built from TRBV7-9 and TRBJ2-1; TRBD1 might be the D (5 bases). Per germline, CDR1 SEHNR and CDR2 FQNEAQ (reference sequence). The CDR3 totals 15 residues. The CDR3 DNA is TGTGCCAGCAGCGCAACAGGTGGGGCCTATAATGAGCAGTTCTTC. The encoded protein is CASSATGGAYNEQFF.